These 23 T cell receptor beta chains originate from one sample sequenced in a study of OX40 agonist ivuxolimab in advanced cancers. Assay: immunoSEQ multiplex PCR; the TCRdb copy retains only in-frame clones and omits some. The sample holds roughly 80,000 clones, roughly 91% seen once. The material was CD4+ or CD8+ T cells sorted from blood, obtained in a trial of the OX40 agonist ivuxolimab. All receptors derive from an adult with an advanced solid tumor such as melanoma, head and neck, liver or kidney cancer.

The chain uses TRBV5-1 and TRBJ2-7; possibly TRBD1 for D (5 bases). In germline, CDR1 is SGHRS, CDR2 YFSETQ. V lost 3 bases and J lost 4, with 14 bases in between. This CDR3 has 14 residues. Here the CDR3 reads CASSYQSTEYEQYF. Written as DNA, the CDR3 is TGCGCCAGCAGCTACCAATCGACAGAGTACGAGCAGTACTTC.

The chain carries TRBV5-4 and TRBJ2-2; D is uncertain. The CDR3 runs 13 residues. Trimming took 1 base from V and 8 from J, leaving 9 bases between them. Germline CDR1 SGHNT, CDR2 YYREEE (reference sequence). CDR3 in DNA: TGTGCCAGCAGCTTGTGGGCAGCTGGGGAGCTGTTTTTT. It specifies CASSLWAAGELFF.

The chain has TRBV19 and TRBJ1-5; 12 positions match TRBD1. The V and J ends lost 5 bases and 6 bases, in that order; junction bases with no gene match: 8. CDR1 is LNHDA and CDR2 is SQIVND in the germline V gene (reference sequence). The CDR3 has 16 amino acids. The CDR3 nucleotides are TGTGCCAGTAGTTCCCAGGAGGGACAGGGGGCTCAGCCCCAGCATTTT. Its protein is CASSSQEGQGAQPQHF. The entire variable domain, with the rest obtained from reference TRBV19 and TRBJ1-5, is as follows: DGGITQSPKYLFRKEGQNVTLSCEQNLNHDAMYWYRQDPGQGLRLIYYSQIVNDFQKGDIAEGYSVSREKKESFPLTVTSAQKNPTAFYLCASSSQEGQGAQPQHFGDGTRLSIL.

This sequence joins TRBV10-3 and TRBJ1-1; D remains unclear. This CDR3 is built from 14 residues. The V and J ends lost 2 bases and 0 bases respectively, with 7 bases between them. Germline lookup yields CDR1 ENHRY and CDR2 SYGVKD. The CDR3 region is CAISEKTVNTEAFF. Written as DNA, the CDR3 is TGTGCCATCAGTGAGAAAACAGTGAACACTGAAGCTTTCTTT.

The CDR3 reads CSVVSSPPGQGDSYSYEQYF. The DNA of the CDR3 is TGCAGCGTTGTCAGTTCCCCCCCGGGACAGGGTGATTCTTACTCCTACGAGCAGTACTTC. This chain joins TRBV29-1 and TRBJ2-7, with 9 bases fitting TRBD1. The CDR3 contains 20 residues. Germline V gene lookup returns CDR1 SQVTM and CDR2 ANQGSEA. Losses at the gene ends were 4 bases for V and 0 bases for J; bases not matched to a gene: 22.

The rearrangement joins TRBV6-1 to TRBJ2-1; TRBD1 matches at 8 bases. Germline values: CDR1 MNHNS, CDR2 SASEGT. V shed 4 bases and J 1 base; nucleotides not matched to a gene: 9. The CDR3 spans 17 residues. This CDR3 reads CASSGRQGSWSYNEQFF. The CDR3 bases are TGTGCCAGCAGTGGACGACAGGGGTCGTGGTCCTACAATGAGCAGTTCTTC.

The chain employs TRBV6-1 and TRBJ1-1; D gene uncertain. V shed 0 bases and J shed 1 base, with 9 bases lying between them. The CDR3 runs to 15 residues. Germline CDR1 MNHNS, CDR2 SASEGT. CDR3 residues: CASSEAGRGNTEAFF. The CDR3, as DNA: TGTGCCAGCAGTGAAGCAGGACGGGGGAACACTGAAGCTTTCTTT.

The chain links TRBV6-5 to TRBJ1-2, with D possibly TRBD1 on 5 matching bases. V lost 6 bases to trimming and J lost 4 bases, with 12 bases between them. The germline V gene has CDR1 MNHEY and CDR2 SVGAGI. The CDR3 contains 13 residues. CDR3 loop: CASSPTGTYGYTF. CDR3 bases: TGTGCCAGCAGCCCCACAGGTACCTATGGCTACACCTTC.

J is TRBJ2-5 and V is TRBV11-3; perhaps TRBD2 as D (7 bases). Trimming took 4 bases from V and 4 from J, leaving 19 bases between them. The CDR3 loop spans 16 amino acids. CDR1 is SGHNT and CDR2 is YENEEA in the germline V gene. The CDR3 sequence: CASSSGGRRKGETQYF. CDR3 nucleotides: TGTGCCAGCAGCTCGGGGGGCAGGCGAAAAGGAGAGACCCAGTACTTC. Full variable domain (missing parts from reference TRBV11-3 and TRBJ2-5): EAGVVQSPRYKIIEKKQPVAFWCNPISGHNTLYWYLQNLGQGPELLIRYENEEAVDDSQLPKDRFSAERLKGVDSTLKIQPAELGDSAVYLCASSSGGRRKGETQYFGPGTRLLVL.

This rearrangement joins TRBV19 to TRBJ1-1, with 7 bases that match TRBD1. The CDR3 contains 15 residues. Per germline, CDR1 LNHDA and CDR2 SQIVND (reference sequence). The V and J ends lost 6 bases and 5 bases, in that order; junction bases with no gene match: 12. DNA of the CDR3: TGTGCCAGTAGCGATATTCAGGGGGTAATAACTGAAGCTTTCTTT. Protein sequence: CASSDIQGVITEAFF.

J is TRBJ2-3 and V is TRBV7-2; D is ambiguous. The germline V gene encodes CDR1 SGHTA and CDR2 FQGNSA. This CDR3 comprises 13 residues. V was shortened by 5 bases and J by 5 bases, with 11 bases between the two germline ends. The DNA of the CDR3 is TGTGCCAGCAGCCGAAGTCATGAAGATACGCAGTATTTT. Translated, it gives CASSRSHEDTQYF.

On this clone: The junction shows a germline mismatch at one end, possibly a read error. The chain uses TRBV5-1 and TRBJ2-5; 16 bases are shared with TRBD2. Germline values: CDR1 SGHRS, CDR2 YFSETQ. The CDR3 extends over 16 amino acids. The CDR3 DNA sequence: TGCGCCAGCAGCTCGGGACTAGCGGGGGGGCAAGGGACCCAGTACTTC. Protein sequence: CASSSGLAGGQGTQYF.

DNA of the CDR3: TGTGCCAGCAGTGCCTGGGATCGGTGGGAGCAGTACTTC. This gives the protein CASSAWDRWEQYF. J is TRBJ2-7 and V is TRBV27; unclear D gene. The CDR3 contains 13 residues. CDR1 is MNHEY, CDR2 SMNVEV, per germline (reference sequence). Trimming left V 5 bases short and J 7 bases short, with 15 bases between.

This clone occurred a few times. This chain connects TRBV6-5 to TRBJ1-1, with D possibly TRBD1 on 5 matching bases. Per germline, CDR1 MNHEY and CDR2 SVGAGI. The V and J ends lost 6 bases and 3 bases respectively, with 14 bases between them. The CDR3 is made up of 14 amino acids. The CDR3 protein is CASRRPDRDTEAFF. The DNA of the CDR3 is TGTGCCAGCAGACGACCCGACAGAGACACTGAAGCTTTCTTT.

The chain uses TRBV19 and TRBJ1-4; no definite D call. The germline V gene encodes CDR1 LNHDA and CDR2 SQIVND (reference sequence). The length of the CDR3 is 15 residues. V dropped 5 bases and J dropped 3 bases, with 13 bases sitting between them. The CDR3 here is CASSREGGANEKLFF. As DNA, the CDR3 is TGTGCCAGTAGTCGGGAAGGCGGGGCTAATGAAAAACTGTTTTTT.

V is TRBV9 and J is TRBJ2-3; D tentatively reads TRBD1 or TRBD2 (5 bases each). Trimming took off 4 bases at V and 9 bases at J, with 12 bases between the two ends. Germline lookup yields CDR1 SGDLS and CDR2 YYNGEE. This CDR3 comprises 12 residues. The CDR3 protein is CASSPFRETQYF. CDR3 sequence (DNA): TGTGCCAGCAGCCCCTTCAGGGAGACGCAGTATTTT.

The chain joins TRBV10-2 to TRBJ1-1, with D uncertain. CDR1 and CDR2 (germline): WSHSY, SAAADI. Trimming left V 5 bases short and J 1 base short, with 8 bases between. The CDR3 is made up of 13 amino acids. This CDR3 is CASSLTENTEAFF. Written as DNA, the CDR3 is TGCGCCAGCAGTTTAACAGAGAACACTGAAGCTTTCTTT.

The genes are TRBV6-1 and TRBJ1-1; no definite D call. This CDR3 has 10 residues. V lost 6 bases, J lost 5 bases, and 4 bases lay in between. Germline CDR1 is MNHNS and CDR2 is SASEGT. The chain's CDR3 is CASRTTEAFF. The DNA for the CDR3 is TGTGCCAGCAGGACTACTGAAGCTTTCTTT.

The CDR3 coding sequence is TGTGCCAGCAGCTTAGGGGTGGATTCACCCCTCCACTTT. Translation: CASSLGVDSPLHF. This chain links TRBV11-3 with TRBJ1-6; unclear D gene. Germline V gene sequence: CDR1 SGHNT, CDR2 YENEEA. The CDR3 is 13 amino acids. V was pared by 1 base and J by 8 bases, with 6 bases between.

The genes are TRBV19 and TRBJ1-2, with 12 nucleotides matching TRBD1. The CDR3 totals 13 residues. V dropped 5 bases and J dropped 7; count of bases not matched to a gene: 2. CDR1 is LNHDA and CDR2 is SQIVND in the germline V gene (reference sequence). The CDR3 DNA is TGTGCCAGTAGTCGGGACAGGGGGCCTGGCTACACCTTC. Protein sequence: CASSRDRGPGYTF.

The J gene is TRBJ2-1, the V gene TRBV10-2; the match to TRBD2 covers 11 bases. The V and J ends lost 8 bases and 9 bases, in that order; junction bases with no gene match: 9. This CDR3 spans 14 amino acids. Germline values: CDR1 WSHSY, CDR2 SAAADI. This CDR3 is CASLRLAGHTEQFF. The CDR3 DNA reads TGCGCCAGCCTAAGACTAGCGGGACATACTGAGCAGTTCTTC.

The chain links TRBV4-1 to TRBJ2-6; 9 bases align to TRBD1. Germline V gives CDR1 MGHRA, CDR2 YSYEKL. V trimming: 2 bases; J trimming: 2 bases; junction bases outside the gene matches: 7. The CDR3 is 18 residues long. In DNA, the CDR3 is TGCGCCAGCAGCCAACCCGGGACAGGGAGAACTGGGGCCAACGTCCTGACTTTC. Residues: CASSQPGTGRTGANVLTF.

The rearrangement links TRBV7-2 to TRBJ1-3; D ambiguous. Germline CDR1 and CDR2: SGHTA and FQGNSA. The V end lost 1 base, the J end lost 0 bases, and 7 bases lay between the germline ends. CDR3 length: 15 residues. CDR3 sequence (DNA): TGTGCCAGCAGCTTAGAGGTTAACTCTGGAAACACCATATATTTT. Amino acid sequence: CASSLEVNSGNTIYF. Combining the CDR3 with reference TRBV7-2 and TRBJ1-3 gives the whole variable domain GAGVSQSPSNKVTEKGKDVELRCDPISGHTALYWYRQSLGQGLEFLIYFQGNSAPDKSGLPSDRFSAERTGGSVSTLTIQRTQQEDSAVYLCASSLEVNSGNTIYFGEGSWLTVV.